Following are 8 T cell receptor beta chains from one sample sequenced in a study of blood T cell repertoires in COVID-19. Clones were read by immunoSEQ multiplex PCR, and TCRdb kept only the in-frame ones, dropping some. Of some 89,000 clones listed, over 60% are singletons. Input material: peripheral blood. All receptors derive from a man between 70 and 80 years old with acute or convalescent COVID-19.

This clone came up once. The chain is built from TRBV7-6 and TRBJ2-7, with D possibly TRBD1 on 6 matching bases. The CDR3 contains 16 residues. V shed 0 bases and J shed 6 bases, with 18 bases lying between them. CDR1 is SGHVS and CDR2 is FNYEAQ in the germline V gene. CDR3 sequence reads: CASSLAIGRQALEQYF. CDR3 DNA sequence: TGTGCCAGCAGCTTAGCGATAGGTAGACAGGCACTCGAGCAGTACTTC.

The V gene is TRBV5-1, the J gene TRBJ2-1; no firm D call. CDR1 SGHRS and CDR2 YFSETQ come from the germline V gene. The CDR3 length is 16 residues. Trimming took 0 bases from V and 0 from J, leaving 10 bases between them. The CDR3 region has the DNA TGCGCCAGCAGCTTGGCCGAGGTTAGCTCCTACAATGAGCAGTTCTTC. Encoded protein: CASSLAEVSSYNEQFF. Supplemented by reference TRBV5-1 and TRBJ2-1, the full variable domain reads KAGVTQTPRYLIKTRGQQVTLSCSPISGHRSVSWYQQTPGQGLQFLFEYFSETQRNKGNFPGRFSGRQFSNSRSEMNVSTLELGDSALYLCASSLAEVSSYNEQFFGPGTRLTVL.

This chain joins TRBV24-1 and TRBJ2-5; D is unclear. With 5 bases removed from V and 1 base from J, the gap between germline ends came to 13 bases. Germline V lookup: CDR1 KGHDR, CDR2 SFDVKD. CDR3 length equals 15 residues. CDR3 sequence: CATSGPEISQETQYF. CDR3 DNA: TGTGCCACCAGTGGACCGGAGATATCCCAAGAGACCCAGTACTTC.

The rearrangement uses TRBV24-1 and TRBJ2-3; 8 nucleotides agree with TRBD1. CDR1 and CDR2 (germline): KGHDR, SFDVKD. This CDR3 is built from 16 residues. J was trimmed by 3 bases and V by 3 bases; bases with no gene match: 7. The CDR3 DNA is TGTGCCACCAGTGATGCGACAGGGGACCCGACAGATACGCAGTATTTT. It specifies CATSDATGDPTDTQYF.

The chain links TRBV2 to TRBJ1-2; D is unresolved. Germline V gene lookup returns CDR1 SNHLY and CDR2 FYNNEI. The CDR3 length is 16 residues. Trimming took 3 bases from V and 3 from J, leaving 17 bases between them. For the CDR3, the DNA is TGTGCCAGCAGTGACGGCGACTCTTACTTTGACTATGGCTACACCTTC. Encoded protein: CASSDGDSYFDYGYTF.

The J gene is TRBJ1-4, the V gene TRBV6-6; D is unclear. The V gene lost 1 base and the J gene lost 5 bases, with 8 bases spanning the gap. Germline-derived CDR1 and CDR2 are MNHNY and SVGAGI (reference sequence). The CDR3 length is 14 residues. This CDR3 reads CASSYLGGNEKLFF. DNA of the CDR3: TGTGCCAGCAGTTACTTGGGAGGGAATGAAAAACTGTTTTTT.

CDR3 loop: CASSLGPGGSHEQFF. CDR3 DNA: TGTGCCAGCAGCTTAGGGCCAGGGGGGAGCCATGAGCAGTTCTTC. The gene calls are TRBV7-9 and TRBJ2-1; weak D call: TRBD1 (7 bases). The CDR3 spans 15 residues. In germline, CDR1 is SEHNR, CDR2 FQNEAQ (reference sequence). Deletions cut 1 base from V and 8 bases from J, with 15 bases between.

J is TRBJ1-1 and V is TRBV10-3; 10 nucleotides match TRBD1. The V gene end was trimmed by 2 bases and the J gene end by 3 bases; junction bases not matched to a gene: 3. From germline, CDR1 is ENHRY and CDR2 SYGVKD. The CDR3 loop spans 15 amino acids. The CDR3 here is CAISEGTGADTEAFF. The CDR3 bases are TGTGCCATCAGTGAGGGGACAGGGGCAGACACTGAAGCTTTCTTT.